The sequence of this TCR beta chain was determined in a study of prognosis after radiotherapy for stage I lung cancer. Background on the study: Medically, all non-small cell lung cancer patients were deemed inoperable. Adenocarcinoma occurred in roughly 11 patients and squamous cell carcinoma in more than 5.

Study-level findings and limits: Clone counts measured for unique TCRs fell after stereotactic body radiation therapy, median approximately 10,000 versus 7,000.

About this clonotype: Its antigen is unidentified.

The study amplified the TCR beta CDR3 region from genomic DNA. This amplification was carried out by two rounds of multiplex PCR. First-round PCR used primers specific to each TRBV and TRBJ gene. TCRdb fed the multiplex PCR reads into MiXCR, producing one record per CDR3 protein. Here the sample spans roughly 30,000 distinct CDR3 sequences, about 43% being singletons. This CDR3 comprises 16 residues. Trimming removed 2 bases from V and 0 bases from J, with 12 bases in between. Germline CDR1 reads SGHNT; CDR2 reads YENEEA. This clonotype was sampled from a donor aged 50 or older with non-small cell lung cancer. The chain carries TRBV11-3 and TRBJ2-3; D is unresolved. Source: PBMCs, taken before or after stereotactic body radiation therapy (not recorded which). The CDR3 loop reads CASSLLAPGSTDTQYF. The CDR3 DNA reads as TGTGCCAGCAGCTTACTGGCTCCCGGGAGCACAGATACGCAGTATTTT.